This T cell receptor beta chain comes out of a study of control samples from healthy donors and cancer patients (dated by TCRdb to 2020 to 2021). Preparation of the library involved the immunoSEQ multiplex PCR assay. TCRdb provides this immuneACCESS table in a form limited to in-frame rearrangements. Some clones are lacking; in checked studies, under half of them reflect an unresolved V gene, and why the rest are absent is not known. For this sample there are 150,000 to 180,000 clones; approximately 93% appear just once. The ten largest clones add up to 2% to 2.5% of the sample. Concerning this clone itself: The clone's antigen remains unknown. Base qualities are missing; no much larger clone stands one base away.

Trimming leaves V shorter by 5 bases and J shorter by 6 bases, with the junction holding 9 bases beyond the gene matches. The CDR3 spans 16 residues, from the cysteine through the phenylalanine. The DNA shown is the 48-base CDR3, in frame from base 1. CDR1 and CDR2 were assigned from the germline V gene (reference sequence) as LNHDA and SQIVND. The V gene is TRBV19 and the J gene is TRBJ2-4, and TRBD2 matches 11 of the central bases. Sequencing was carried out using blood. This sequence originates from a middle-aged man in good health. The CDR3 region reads CASSGRLAGTLNIQYF. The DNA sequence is TGTGCCAGTAGTGGGCGACTAGCGGGAACACTAAACATTCAGTACTTC.